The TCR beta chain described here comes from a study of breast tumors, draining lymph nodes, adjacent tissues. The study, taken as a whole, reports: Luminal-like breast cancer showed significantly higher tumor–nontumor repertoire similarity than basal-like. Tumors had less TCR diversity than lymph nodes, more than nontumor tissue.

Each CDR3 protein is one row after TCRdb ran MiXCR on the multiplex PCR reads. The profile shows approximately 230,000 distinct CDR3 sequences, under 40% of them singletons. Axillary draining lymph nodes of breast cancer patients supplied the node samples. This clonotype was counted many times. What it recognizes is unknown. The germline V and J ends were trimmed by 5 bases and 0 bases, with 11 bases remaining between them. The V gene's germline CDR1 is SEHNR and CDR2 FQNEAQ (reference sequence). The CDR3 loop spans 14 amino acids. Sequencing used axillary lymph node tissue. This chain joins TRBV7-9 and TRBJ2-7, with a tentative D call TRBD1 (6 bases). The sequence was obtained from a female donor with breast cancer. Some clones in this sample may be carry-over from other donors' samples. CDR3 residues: CASSPDSSSYEQYF. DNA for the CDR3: TGTGCCAGCAGCCCGGACAGTAGCTCCTACGAGCAGTACTTC.